A selection of T cell receptor beta chains follows, all from one sample in a study of blood T cell repertoires in COVID-19. Repertoires were generated with immunoSEQ multiplex PCR, while TCRdb's copy carries only in-frame clones and drops some. In the table there are about 88,000 clones, approximately 81% of which are singletons. The sequencing sample was made of peripheral blood. The receptors were gathered from a woman aged 70-85 years with acute or convalescent COVID-19. Both conserved end residues are part of each CDR3. The D gene is left open where the match is weak. For some rows the clone size is stated as once, few or many, or as a class when expanded; others skip it.

clone_size | d_call | j_call | v_call | cdr3_aa | cdr3_nt
- | TRBD2 | TRBJ2-1 | TRBV10-3 | CAARGLAGENEQFF | TGTGCCGCCAGGGGACTAGCGGGAGAAAATGAGCAGTTCTTC
- | TRBD1 | TRBJ1-2 | TRBV6-5 | CASRWTGNYYGYTF | TGTGCCAGCAGGTGGACAGGAAATTATTATGGCTACACCTTC
- | TRBD1 | TRBJ2-5 | TRBV18 | CASSPSRGRETQYF | TGTGCCAGCTCACCTTCCAGGGGGCGAGAGACCCAGTACTTC
few | TRBD1 | TRBJ2-1 | TRBV3-1/TRBV3-2 | CASSQSDRGLYNEQFF | TGTGCCAGCAGCCAGTCAGACAGGGGGCTTTACAATGAGCAGTTCTTC
once | TRBD2 | TRBJ2-3 | TRBV6-5 | CASIRAGGPQDTQYF | TGTGCCAGCATTAGAGCGGGGGGGCCACAAGATACGCAGTATTTT
once | TRBD2 | TRBJ2-5 | TRBV6-2/TRBV6-3 | CASSNHLAGGPVGTQYF | TGTGCCAGCAGTAACCACCTAGCGGGAGGGCCAGTGGGGACCCAGTACTTC
- | - | TRBJ1-6 | TRBV9 | CASSASYNSPLHF | TGTGCCAGCAGCGCGTCCTATAATTCACCCCTCCACTTT
few | TRBD2 | TRBJ2-1 | TRBV6-5 | CASSSYSGIKGNEQFF | TGTGCCAGCAGTTCCTATAGCGGGATCAAGGGCAATGAGCAGTTCTTC
- | TRBD2 | TRBJ2-1 | TRBV11-3 | CASSSRTSGGEQFF | TGTGCCAGCAGCTCACGGACTAGCGGGGGGGAGCAGTTCTTC
- | TRBD1 | TRBJ2-3 | TRBV23-1 | CASSHPAKDPSEGQQTDTQYF | TGCGCCAGCAGTCATCCTGCCAAGGACCCCTCCGAGGGACAGCAGACAGATACGCAGTATTTT
few | TRBD1 | TRBJ1-2 | TRBV6-2/TRBV6-3 | CASSYPARQGSYGYTF | TGTGCCAGCAGTTACCCCGCACGACAGGGGTCCTATGGCTACACCTTC
few | - | TRBJ1-6 | TRBV12-3/TRBV12-4 | CASRPGTETPLHF | TGTGCCAGCAGACCTGGGACTGAAACACCCCTCCACTTT
- | TRBD1 | TRBJ1-2 | TRBV6-4 | CASSEGTGVDYGYTF | TGTGCCAGCAGTGAAGGGACAGGGGTTGACTATGGCTACACCTTC
- | - | TRBJ2-3 | TRBV27 | CASSLAGLTDTQYF | TGTGCCAGCAGTTTGGCGGGCCTCACAGATACGCAGTATTTT
once | - | TRBJ2-3 | TRBV20-1 | CSALVQDTQYF | TGCAGTGCTTTAGTTCAAGATACGCAGTATTTT
- | TRBD2 | TRBJ2-1 | TRBV3-1/TRBV3-2 | CASSQDRGTSNGNEQFF | TGTGCCAGCAGCCAAGATCGGGGGACTAGCAATGGGAATGAGCAGTTCTTC
- | TRBD1 | TRBJ1-2 | TRBV7-9 | CASTLNGDRGLYGYTF | TGTGCCAGCACCCTTAACGGGGACAGGGGGCTATATGGCTACACCTTC
- | TRBD1 | TRBJ1-2 | TRBV15 | CATSTSGTGGYGYTF | TGTGCCACCAGCACTTCCGGGACAGGGGGCTATGGCTACACCTTC
- | TRBD1 | TRBJ2-3 | TRBV7-9 | CASSTLDREKDTQYF | TGTGCCAGCAGCACCCTTGACAGGGAGAAAGATACGCAGTATTTT
- | TRBD2 | TRBJ2-1 | TRBV7-9 | CASSHGTSGMDEQFF | TGTGCCAGCAGCCATGGGACTAGCGGGATGGATGAGCAGTTCTTC
- | - | TRBJ1-1 | TRBV7-2 | CASRPQWQINTEAFF | TGTGCCAGCAGGCCTCAGTGGCAGATAAACACTGAAGCTTTCTTT
- | - | TRBJ1-2 | TRBV24-1 | CATSDPSPPYGYTF | TGTGCCACCAGTGATCCTAGCCCCCCCTATGGCTACACCTTC
- | - | TRBJ1-5 | TRBV6-6 | CASSWGGDRLNQPQHF | TGTGCCAGCAGTTGGGGAGGTGACAGATTAAATCAGCCCCAGCATTTT
- | - | TRBJ1-2 | TRBV30 | CAWSGQALRGYTF | TGTGCCTGGAGTGGACAGGCCCTGCGGGGCTACACCTTC
- | - | TRBJ1-5 | TRBV27 | CARTVFNQPQHF | TGTGCCAGAACAGTGTTCAATCAGCCCCAGCATTTT
- | TRBD1 | TRBJ2-3 | TRBV29-1 | CSVAKTGWGSTDTQYF | TGCAGCGTTGCCAAGACAGGGTGGGGGAGCACAGATACGCAGTATTTT
- | TRBD2 | TRBJ2-3 | TRBV7-2 | CASSLGLAGDTDTQYF | TGTGCCAGCAGCTTAGGACTAGCGGGGGACACAGATACGCAGTATTTT
- | TRBD1 | TRBJ2-1 | TRBV15 | CATSARTGGYNEQFF | TGTGCCACCAGCGCCCGGACAGGGGGCTACAATGAGCAGTTCTTC
- | - | TRBJ2-1 | TRBV18 | CASSHSRGANEQFF | TGTGCCAGCTCCCATAGCCGGGGGGCCAATGAGCAGTTCTTC
- | - | TRBJ1-3 | TRBV4-3 | CASSQDRGTGNTIYF | TGCGCCAGCAGCCAAGACAGGGGTACTGGAAACACCATATATTTT
- | - | TRBJ2-3 | TRBV5-1 | CASSRFPSSTDTQYF | TGCGCCAGCAGCCGGTTTCCAAGTAGCACAGATACGCAGTATTTT
- | TRBD1 | TRBJ2-1 | TRBV7-6 | CASSSDRDSYNEQFF | TGTGCCAGCAGCTCCGACAGGGACTCCTACAATGAGCAGTTCTTC
- | - | TRBJ1-2 | TRBV6-6 | CASRGGDTIGYTF | TGTGCCAGCAGGGGGGGGGACACGATAGGCTACACCTTC
- | - | TRBJ2-2 | TRBV19 | CASTILKRDLSPGELFF | TGTGCCAGTACCATACTAAAACGGGACTTATCCCCCGGGGAGCTGTTTTTT
- | - | TRBJ1-2 | TRBV5-1 | CASSNRIRTGNYGYTF | TGCGCCAGCTCGAATCGAATCAGAACAGGGAACTATGGCTACACCTTC
- | - | TRBJ1-1 | TRBV27 | CASTTGNTEAFF | TGTGCCAGCACGACAGGGAACACTGAAGCTTTCTTT
- | TRBD1 | TRBJ2-5 | TRBV5-4 | CASSFSGGETQYF | TGTGCCAGCAGCTTTTCAGGGGGAGAGACCCAGTACTTC
- | - | TRBJ2-3 | TRBV12-3/TRBV12-4 | CASSRSTDTQYF | TGTGCCAGCAGCCGTAGCACAGATACGCAGTATTTT
- | TRBD2 | TRBJ2-2 | TRBV25-1 | CASSEGLAGSGTGELFF | TGTGCCAGCAGTGAGGGACTAGCGGGGTCGGGCACCGGGGAGCTGTTTTTT
- | TRBD2 | TRBJ2-2 | TRBV7-9 | CASSLERGTTGELFF | TGTGCCAGCAGCTTAGAGCGGGGTACCACCGGGGAGCTGTTTTTT
- | TRBD2 | TRBJ2-1 | TRBV19 | CASSMSLAGGLEQFF | TGTGCCAGTAGTATGTCTCTAGCGGGAGGACTAGAGCAGTTCTTC